This TCR beta chain emerged from a study of cytomegalovirus exposure and HLA in healthy donors. Across the study: A previous analysis identified 100 million to 120 million unique TCR beta sequences derived from around 180 million T cells. Membership in the Caucasian-associated ancestry cluster was found for approximately 85% of approximately 430 genotyped donors. Study-wide results and caveats: The classifier, whose performance was assessed in both the original and validation cohorts, reportedly diagnosed cytomegalovirus status with high specificity and sensitivity. Most TCR sequences showed up rarely, but some public TCRs showed up in many donors.

PCR was performed using 60 Vbeta and 13 Jbeta primers. Profiling relied on immunoSEQ multiplex PCR, and the TCRdb table lists in-frame clones only, not all of them. Counted here are 60,000 or so clones, approximately 80% occurring once; the ten biggest clones make up approximately 3.4%. In this sample, this clone turned up once. Antigen specificity is unknown. The CDR3 has 13 residues. Germline CDR1 is MNHNY and CDR2 is SVGAGI (reference sequence). The germline V and J ends were trimmed by 7 bases and 12 bases, with 18 bases remaining between them. The chain is built from TRBV6-6 and TRBJ1-4; possibly TRBD1 for D (5 bases). This TCR came from a woman in her forties in good health and CMV-seropositive. The sample was PBMCs. The CDR3 spells CASTHLLTGELFF. CDR3 nucleotides: TGTGCCAGCACCCACCTCCTCACGGGGGAACTGTTTTTT.